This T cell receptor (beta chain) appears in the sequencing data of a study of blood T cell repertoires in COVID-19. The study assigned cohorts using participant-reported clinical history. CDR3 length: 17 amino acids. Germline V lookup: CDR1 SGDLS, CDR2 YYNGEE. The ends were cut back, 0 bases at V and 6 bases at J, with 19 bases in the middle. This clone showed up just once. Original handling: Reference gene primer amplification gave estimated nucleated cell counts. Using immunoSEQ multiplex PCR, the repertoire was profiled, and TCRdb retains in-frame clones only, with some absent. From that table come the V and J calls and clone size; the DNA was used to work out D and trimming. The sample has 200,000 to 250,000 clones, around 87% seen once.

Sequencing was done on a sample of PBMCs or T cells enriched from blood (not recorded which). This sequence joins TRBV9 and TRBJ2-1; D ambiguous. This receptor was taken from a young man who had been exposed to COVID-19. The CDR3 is CASSVAVGVGPGNEQFF. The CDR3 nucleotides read TGTGCCAGCAGCGTAGCCGTGGGCGTGGGTCCCGGCAATGAGCAGTTCTTC. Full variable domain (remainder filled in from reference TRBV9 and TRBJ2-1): DSGVTQTPKHLITATGQRVTLRCSPRSGDLSVYWYQQSLDQGLQFLIQYYNGEERAKGNILERFSAQQFPDLHSELNLSSLELGDSALYFCASSVAVGVGPGNEQFFGPGTRLTVL.